Each of the 13 T cell receptor beta chains below was sequenced from the same sample in a study of blood T cells in healthy people across ages. Alongside a J-beta primer mix, a sample-barcoded 5' primer served in a second PCR lasting 7 to 11 cycles. TCRdb redid the calling of the 5' RACE reads with MiXCR, one entry per CDR3 protein. The sample records more than 700,000 distinct CDR3 sequences, about half being singletons. Material for sequencing was blood. These receptors all come from an elderly man in good health.

The CDR3 sequence: CSVGRGGDTQYF. CDR3 nucleotides: TGCAGCGTTGGCAGGGGTGGAGATACGCAGTATTTT. This chain uses TRBV29-1 with TRBJ2-3, with a possible D match to TRBD1 (6 bases). Deletions cut 4 bases from V and 5 bases from J, with 10 bases between. CDR3 length: 12 residues. Germline V gene data show CDR1 as SQVTM and CDR2 as ANQGSEA.

The rearrangement uses TRBV10-1 and TRBJ2-3; 8 bases are shared with TRBD2. CDR1 WNHNN and CDR2 SYGVQD come from the germline V gene (reference sequence). J lost 4 bases, V lost 3 bases, and 6 bases had no gene match. The CDR3 is made up of 15 amino acids. Here the CDR3 reads CASSELAEGADTQYF. CDR3 nucleotide sequence: TGCGCCAGCAGTGAACTAGCGGAGGGGGCAGATACGCAGTATTTT.

The chain joins TRBV29-1 to TRBJ2-5; D call uncertain. Germline loops: CDR1 SQVTM, CDR2 ANQGSEA. V was pared by 4 bases and J by 2 bases, with 14 bases between. The CDR3 is 14 residues long. Written as DNA, the CDR3 is TGCAGCGTTGGGCAAGGCTTCGCACAAGAGACCCAGTACTTC. The encoded protein is CSVGQGFAQETQYF.

The table lists this clonotype with a few counts. The chain has TRBV30 and TRBJ2-5; perhaps TRBD1 as D (5 bases). The J call may be incorrect, as the DNA end agrees better with TRBJ2-7. This CDR3 has 16 residues. The V gene's germline CDR1 is GTSNPN and CDR2 SVGIG (reference sequence). The CDR3 spells CAWSATSGSPSGEQYF. As DNA, the CDR3 is TGTGCCTGGAGTGCAACCTCAGGGTCCCCCTCGGGCGAGCAGTACTTC.

CDR3 DNA: TGTGCCATCAGAAAGACTAGCGGACTCTCCTACGAGCAGTACTTC. As protein: CAIRKTSGLSYEQYF. The chain has TRBV10-3 and TRBJ2-7, with TRBD2 identical over 9 bases. Trimming at V came to 6 bases and at J to 0 bases, leaving 6 bases not matched to a gene. The CDR3 has 15 amino acids. The V gene's germline CDR1 is ENHRY and CDR2 SYGVKD.

This chain connects TRBV29-1 to TRBJ2-7; a possible D gene is TRBD1 (5 bases). V gave up 4 bases and J gave up 3 bases, with 7 bases separating them. Germline CDR1 is SQVTM and CDR2 is ANQGSEA. This CDR3 spans 11 amino acids. CDR3 amino acids: CSVGQSYEQYF. CDR3 in DNA: TGCAGCGTTGGACAGAGCTACGAGCAGTACTTC.

This sequence joins TRBV20-1 and TRBJ2-3; TRBD2 aligns across 8 bases. The CDR3 covers 11 residues. Germline V gene sequence: CDR1 DFQATT, CDR2 SNEGSKA (reference sequence). J gave up 6 bases and V 8 bases, and 4 bases lay outside the gene matches. CDR3 sequence reads: CSQAGVDTQYF. The CDR3 coding sequence is TGCAGTCAAGCGGGAGTGGATACGCAGTATTTT.

The V call is TRBV27, the J call TRBJ1-1; 7 bases line up with TRBD1. The V gene end was trimmed by 5 bases and the J gene end by 1 base; junction bases not matched to a gene: 7. Looked up from germline, CDR1 is MNHEY and CDR2 is SMNVEV (reference sequence). This CDR3 region has 15 residues. The CDR3 DNA follows: TGTGCCAGCAGTACCGCCAGGACAGGGAACACTGAAGCTTTCTTT. The encoded protein is CASSTARTGNTEAFF.

This clonotype was detected ten times or more. The chain employs TRBV7-9 and TRBJ1-4; the D gene is possibly TRBD1 (5 bases). Germline V gene data show CDR1 as SEHNR and CDR2 as FQNEAQ (reference sequence). The CDR3 length is 16 residues. V was shortened by 5 bases and J by 0 bases, with 13 bases between the two germline ends. CDR3 DNA sequence: TGTGCCAGCAGCCGATGGACAACTGCAACTAATGAAAAACTGTTTTTT. Its translation: CASSRWTTATNEKLFF. Full variable domain (outside the CDR3, taken from reference TRBV7-9 and TRBJ1-4): DTGVSQNPRHKITKRGQNVTFRCDPISEHNRLYWYRQTLGQGPEFLTYFQNEAQLEKSRLLSDRFSAERPKGSFSTLEIQRTEQGDSAMYLCASSRWTTATNEKLFFGSGTQLSVL.

The chain joins TRBV5-1 to TRBJ1-6; the match to TRBD1 covers 12 bases. V was clipped by 4 bases and J by 9 bases; unmatched bases: 5. Looked up from germline, CDR1 is SGHRS and CDR2 is YFSETQ. This CDR3 contains 15 residues. As DNA, the CDR3 is TGCGCCAGCAGCCAGGGACAGGGGGCGACTTCACCCCTCCACTTT. It translates to CASSQGQGATSPLHF.

V is TRBV20-1 and J is TRBJ2-3, with a tentative D call TRBD1 (5 bases). CDR1 is DFQATT, CDR2 SNEGSKA, per germline (reference sequence). V lost 5 bases and J lost 1, with 13 bases in between. The CDR3 has 14 amino acids. In DNA form, the CDR3 reads TGCAGTGCTTCTTCTGGGGCCGGCACAGATACGCAGTATTTT. Translation: CSASSGAGTDTQYF.

This clonotype was seen a handful of times. This chain uses TRBV6-5 with TRBJ2-7; 10 bases agree with TRBD2. Per the germline V gene, CDR1 is MNHEY and CDR2 is SVGAGI. This CDR3 contains 15 residues. V lost 6 bases, J lost 3 bases, and 8 bases stayed unmatched. The DNA for the CDR3 is TGTGCCAGCAGGCCAGCGGGAGGGCCTTACTACGAGCAGTACTTC. It specifies CASRPAGGPYYEQYF.

V and J are TRBV5-1 and TRBJ2-4, with D perhaps matching TRBD1 (6 bases). The J call may not be correct, given that the DNA end is closer to TRBJ2-7. The CDR3 length is 14 residues. Germline-derived CDR1 and CDR2 are SGHRS and YFSETQ. The CDR3 is CASSLTGLTYEQYF. CDR3 nucleotide sequence: TGCGCCAGCAGCTTGACAGGGCTAACCTACGAGCAGTACTTC.